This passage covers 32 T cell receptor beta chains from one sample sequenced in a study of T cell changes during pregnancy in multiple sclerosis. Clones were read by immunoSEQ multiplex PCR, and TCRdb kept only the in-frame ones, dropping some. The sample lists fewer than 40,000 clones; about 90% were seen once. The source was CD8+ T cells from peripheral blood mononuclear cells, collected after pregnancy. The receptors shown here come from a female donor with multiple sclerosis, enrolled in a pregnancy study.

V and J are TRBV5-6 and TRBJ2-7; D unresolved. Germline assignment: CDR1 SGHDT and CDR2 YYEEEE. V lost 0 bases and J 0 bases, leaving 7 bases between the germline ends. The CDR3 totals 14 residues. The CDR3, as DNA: TGTGCCAGCAGCTTGGGGGCAGGCTCCTACGAGCAGTACTTC. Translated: CASSLGAGSYEQYF.

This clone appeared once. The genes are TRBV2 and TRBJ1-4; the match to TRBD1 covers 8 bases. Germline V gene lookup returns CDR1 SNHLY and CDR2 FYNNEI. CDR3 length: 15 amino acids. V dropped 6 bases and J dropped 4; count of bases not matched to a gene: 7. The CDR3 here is CASSGLQGDNEKLFF. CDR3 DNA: TGTGCCAGCAGCGGACTACAGGGGGATAATGAAAAACTGTTTTTT.

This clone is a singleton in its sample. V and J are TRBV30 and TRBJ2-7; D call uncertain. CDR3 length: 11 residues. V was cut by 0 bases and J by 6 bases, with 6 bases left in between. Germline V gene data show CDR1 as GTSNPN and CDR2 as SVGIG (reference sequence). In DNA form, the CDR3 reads TGTGCCTGGAGTGTAGCTGGCGAGCAGTACTTC. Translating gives CAWSVAGEQYF.

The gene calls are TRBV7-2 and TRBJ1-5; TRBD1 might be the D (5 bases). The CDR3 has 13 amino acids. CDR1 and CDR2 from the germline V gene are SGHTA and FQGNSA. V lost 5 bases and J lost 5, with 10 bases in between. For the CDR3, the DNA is TGTGCCAGCAGCCCAGGGATGGATCAGCCCCAGCATTTT. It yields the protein CASSPGMDQPQHF.

This CDR3 reads CASSVWDRGDGYTF. The CDR3 nucleotides are TGTGCCAGCAGCGTTTGGGACAGGGGGGATGGCTACACCTTC. The V gene is TRBV9, the J gene TRBJ1-2; 11 bases fit TRBD1. Trimming took 2 bases from V and 6 from J; bases not matched to a gene: 3. CDR1 and CDR2 (germline): SGDLS, YYNGEE. This CDR3 is 14 amino acids long.

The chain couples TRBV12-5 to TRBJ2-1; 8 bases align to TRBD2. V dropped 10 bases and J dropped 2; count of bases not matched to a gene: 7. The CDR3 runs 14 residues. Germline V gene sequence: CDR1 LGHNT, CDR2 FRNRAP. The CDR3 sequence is CATSGGGTYNEQFF. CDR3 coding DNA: TGTGCTACCTCGGGGGGGGGTACCTACAATGAGCAGTTCTTC.

The CDR3: CASSLQGINEKLFF. The CDR3, as DNA: TGTGCCAGCAGCTTACAGGGTATTAATGAAAAACTGTTTTTT. The chain joins TRBV7-9 to TRBJ1-4, with D possibly TRBD1 on 5 matching bases. Germline CDR1 SEHNR, CDR2 FQNEAQ (reference sequence). V was pared by 2 bases and J by 4 bases, with 8 bases between. The CDR3 spans 14 residues. Based on the CDR3 plus reference TRBV7-9 and TRBJ1-4, the full variable domain is DTGVSQNPRHKITKRGQNVTFRCDPISEHNRLYWYRQTLGQGPEFLTYFQNEAQLEKSRLLSDRFSAERPKGSFSTLEIQRTEQGDSAMYLCASSLQGINEKLFFGSGTQLSVL.

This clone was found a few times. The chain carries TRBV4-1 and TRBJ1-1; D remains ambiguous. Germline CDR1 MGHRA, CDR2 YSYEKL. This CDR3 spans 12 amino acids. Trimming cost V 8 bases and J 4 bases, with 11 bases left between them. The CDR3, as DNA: TGCGCCAGCGACTCCGGTGGCACTGAAGCTTTCTTT. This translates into CASDSGGTEAFF.

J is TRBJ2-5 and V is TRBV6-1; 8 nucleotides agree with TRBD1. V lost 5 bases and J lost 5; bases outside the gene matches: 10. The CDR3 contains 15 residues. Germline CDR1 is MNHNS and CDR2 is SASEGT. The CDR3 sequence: CASSFLQGAMETQYF. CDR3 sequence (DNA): TGTGCCAGCAGTTTCCTCCAGGGGGCGATGGAGACCCAGTACTTC.

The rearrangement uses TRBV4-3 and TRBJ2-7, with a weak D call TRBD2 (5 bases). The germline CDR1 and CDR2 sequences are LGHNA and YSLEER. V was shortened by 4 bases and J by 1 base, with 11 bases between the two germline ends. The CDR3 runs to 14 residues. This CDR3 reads CASSPDLWSYEQYF. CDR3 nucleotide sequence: TGCGCCAGCAGCCCGGACTTATGGTCCTACGAGCAGTACTTC.

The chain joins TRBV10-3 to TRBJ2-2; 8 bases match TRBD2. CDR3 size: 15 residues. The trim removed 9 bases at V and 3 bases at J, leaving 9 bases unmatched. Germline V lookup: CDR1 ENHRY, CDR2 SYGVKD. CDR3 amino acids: CAMRQGLDHTGELFF. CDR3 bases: TGTGCCATGCGTCAGGGACTAGATCACACCGGGGAGCTGTTTTTT.

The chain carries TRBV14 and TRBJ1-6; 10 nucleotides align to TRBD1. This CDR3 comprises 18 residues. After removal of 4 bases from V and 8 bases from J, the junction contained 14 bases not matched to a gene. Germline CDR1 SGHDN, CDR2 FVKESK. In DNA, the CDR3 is TGTGCCAGCAGCCGCTCCGGGACAGGGGTCGGGTTAGATTCACCCCTCCACTTT. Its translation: CASSRSGTGVGLDSPLHF.

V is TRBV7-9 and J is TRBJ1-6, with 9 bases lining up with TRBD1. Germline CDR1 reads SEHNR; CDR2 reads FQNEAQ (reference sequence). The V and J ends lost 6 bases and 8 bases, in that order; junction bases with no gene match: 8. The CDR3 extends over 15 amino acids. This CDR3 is CASRKTGGDDSPLHF. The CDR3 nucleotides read TGTGCCAGCAGAAAGACAGGGGGTGATGATTCACCCCTCCACTTT. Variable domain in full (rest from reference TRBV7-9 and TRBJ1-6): DTGVSQNPRHKITKRGQNVTFRCDPISEHNRLYWYRQTLGQGPEFLTYFQNEAQLEKSRLLSDRFSAERPKGSFSTLEIQRTEQGDSAMYLCASRKTGGDDSPLHFGNGTRLTVT.

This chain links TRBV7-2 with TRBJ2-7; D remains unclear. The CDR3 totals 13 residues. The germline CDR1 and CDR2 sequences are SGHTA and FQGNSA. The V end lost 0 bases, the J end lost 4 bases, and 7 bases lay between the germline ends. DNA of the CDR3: TGTGCCAGCAGCTTAGCTCCGGGTTACGAGCAGTACTTC. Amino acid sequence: CASSLAPGYEQYF.

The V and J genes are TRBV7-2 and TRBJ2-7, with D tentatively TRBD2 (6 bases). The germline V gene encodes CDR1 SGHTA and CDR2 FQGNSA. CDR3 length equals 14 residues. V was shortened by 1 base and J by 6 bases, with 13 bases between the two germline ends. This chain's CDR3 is CASSLGGAGGEQYF. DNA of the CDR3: TGTGCCAGCAGCTTAGGAGGGGCCGGGGGCGAGCAGTACTTC.

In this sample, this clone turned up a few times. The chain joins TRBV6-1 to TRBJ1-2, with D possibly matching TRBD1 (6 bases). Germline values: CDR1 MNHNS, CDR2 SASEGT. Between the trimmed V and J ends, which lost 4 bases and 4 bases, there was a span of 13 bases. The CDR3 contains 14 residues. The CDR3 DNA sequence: TGTGCCAGCAGTGGTGAGGGACATTCCTATGGCTACACCTTC. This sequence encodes CASSGEGHSYGYTF.

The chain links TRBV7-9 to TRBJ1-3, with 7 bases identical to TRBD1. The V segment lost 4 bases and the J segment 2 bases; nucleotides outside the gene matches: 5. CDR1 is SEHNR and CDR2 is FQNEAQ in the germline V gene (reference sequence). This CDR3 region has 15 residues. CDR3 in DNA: TGTGCCAGCAGCTCGCAGACAGGGCCTGGAAACACCATATATTTT. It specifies CASSSQTGPGNTIYF.

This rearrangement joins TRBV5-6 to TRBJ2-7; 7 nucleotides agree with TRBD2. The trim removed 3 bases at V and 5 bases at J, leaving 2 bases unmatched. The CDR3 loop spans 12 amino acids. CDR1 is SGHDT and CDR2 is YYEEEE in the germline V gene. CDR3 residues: CASSYGGNEQYF. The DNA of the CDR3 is TGTGCCAGCAGCTACGGGGGGAACGAGCAGTACTTC.

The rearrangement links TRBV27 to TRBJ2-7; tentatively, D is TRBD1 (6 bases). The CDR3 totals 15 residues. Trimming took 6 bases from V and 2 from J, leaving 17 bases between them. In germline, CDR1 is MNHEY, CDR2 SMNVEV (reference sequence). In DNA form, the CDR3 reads TGTGCCAGCAGCCCAACAGCCCCAGGGGCCTACGAGCAGTACTTC. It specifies CASSPTAPGAYEQYF.

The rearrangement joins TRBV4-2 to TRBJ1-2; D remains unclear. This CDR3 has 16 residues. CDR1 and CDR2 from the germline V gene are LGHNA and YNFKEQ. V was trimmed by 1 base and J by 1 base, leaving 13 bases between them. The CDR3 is CASSQARKDINYGYTF. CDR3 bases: TGTGCCAGCAGCCAAGCGAGGAAGGATATTAACTATGGCTACACCTTC.

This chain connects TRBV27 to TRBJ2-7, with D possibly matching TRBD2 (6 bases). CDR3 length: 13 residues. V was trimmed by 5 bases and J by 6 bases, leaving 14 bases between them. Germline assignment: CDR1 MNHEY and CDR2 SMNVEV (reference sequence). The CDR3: CASSPYGGTEQYF. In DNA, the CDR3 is TGTGCCAGCAGTCCTTACGGAGGGACCGAGCAGTACTTC.

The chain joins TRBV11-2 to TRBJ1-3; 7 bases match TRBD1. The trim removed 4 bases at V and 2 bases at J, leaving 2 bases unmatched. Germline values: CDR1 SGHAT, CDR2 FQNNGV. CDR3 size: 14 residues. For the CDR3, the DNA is TGTGCCAGCAGCTGGACAGGAACTGGAAACACCATATATTTT. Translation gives CASSWTGTGNTIYF. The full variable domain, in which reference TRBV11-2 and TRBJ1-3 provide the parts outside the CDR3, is EAGVAQSPRYKIIEKRQSVAFWCNPISGHATLYWYQQILGQGPKLLIQFQNNGVVDDSQLPKDRFSAERLKGVDSTLKIQPAKLEDSAVYLCASSWTGTGNTIYFGEGSWLTVV.

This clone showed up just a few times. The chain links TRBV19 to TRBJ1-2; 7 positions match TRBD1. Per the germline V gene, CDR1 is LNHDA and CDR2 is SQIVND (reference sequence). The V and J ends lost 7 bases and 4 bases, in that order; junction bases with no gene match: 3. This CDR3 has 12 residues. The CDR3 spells CASTRTGYGYTF. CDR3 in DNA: TGTGCCAGTACCCGGACAGGCTATGGCTACACCTTC. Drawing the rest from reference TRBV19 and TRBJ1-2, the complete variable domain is DGGITQSPKYLFRKEGQNVTLSCEQNLNHDAMYWYRQDPGQGLRLIYYSQIVNDFQKGDIAEGYSVSREKKESFPLTVTSAQKNPTAFYLCASTRTGYGYTFGSGTRLTVV.

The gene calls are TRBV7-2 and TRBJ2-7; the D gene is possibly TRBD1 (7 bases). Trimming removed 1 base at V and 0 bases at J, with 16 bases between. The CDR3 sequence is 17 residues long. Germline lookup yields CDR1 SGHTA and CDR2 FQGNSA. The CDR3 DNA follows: TGTGCCAGCAGCTTAGAGGCGGCAGGGGGGTTCTCCTACGAGCAGTACTTC. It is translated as CASSLEAAGGFSYEQYF. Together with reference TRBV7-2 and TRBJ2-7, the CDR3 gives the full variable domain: GAGVSQSPSNKVTEKGKDVELRCDPISGHTALYWYRQSLGQGLEFLIYFQGNSAPDKSGLPSDRFSAERTGGSVSTLTIQRTQQEDSAVYLCASSLEAAGGFSYEQYFGPGTRLTVT.

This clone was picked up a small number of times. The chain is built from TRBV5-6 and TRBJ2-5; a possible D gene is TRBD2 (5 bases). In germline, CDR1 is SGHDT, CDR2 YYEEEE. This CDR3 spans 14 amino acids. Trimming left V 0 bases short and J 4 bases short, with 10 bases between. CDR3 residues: CASSLGSSRETQYF. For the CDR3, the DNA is TGTGCCAGCAGCTTGGGGTCTAGCCGAGAGACCCAGTACTTC.

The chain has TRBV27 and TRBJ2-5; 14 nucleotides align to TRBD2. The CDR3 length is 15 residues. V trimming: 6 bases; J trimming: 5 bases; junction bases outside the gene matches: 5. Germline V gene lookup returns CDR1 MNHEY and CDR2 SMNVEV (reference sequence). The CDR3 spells CASRRLAGGLETQYF. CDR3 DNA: TGTGCCAGCAGACGACTAGCGGGGGGGCTTGAGACCCAGTACTTC.

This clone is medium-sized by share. CDR3 sequence (DNA): TGTGCCAGCAGTGAAGCCCGGCTAGGGGGTTTAGATACGCAGTATTTT. Translation: CASSEARLGGLDTQYF. The V and J genes are TRBV6-1 and TRBJ2-3; TRBD1 might be the D (6 bases). The CDR3 runs to 16 residues. Germline assignment: CDR1 MNHNS and CDR2 SASEGT. The V and J ends lost 0 bases and 5 bases respectively, with 15 bases between them.

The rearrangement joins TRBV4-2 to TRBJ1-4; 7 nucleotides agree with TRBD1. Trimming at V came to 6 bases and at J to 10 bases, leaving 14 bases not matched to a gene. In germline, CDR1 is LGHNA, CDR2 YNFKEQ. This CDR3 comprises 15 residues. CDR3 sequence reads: CASRPRQGDPGKLFF. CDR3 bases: TGTGCCAGCAGACCCCGACAGGGTGATCCTGGAAAACTGTTTTTT.

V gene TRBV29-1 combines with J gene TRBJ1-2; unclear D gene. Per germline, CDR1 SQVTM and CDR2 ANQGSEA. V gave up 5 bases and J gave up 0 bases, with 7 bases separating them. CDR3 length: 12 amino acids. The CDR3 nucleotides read TGCAGCGTTCGGCAGGCTAACTATGGCTACACCTTC. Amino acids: CSVRQANYGYTF.

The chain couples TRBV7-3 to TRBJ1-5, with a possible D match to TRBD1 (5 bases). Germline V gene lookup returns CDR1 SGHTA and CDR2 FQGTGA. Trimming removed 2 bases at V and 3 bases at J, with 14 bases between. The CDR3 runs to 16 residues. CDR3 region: CASSLWAGPYNQPQHF. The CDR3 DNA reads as TGTGCCAGCAGCTTATGGGCAGGGCCTTACAATCAGCCCCAGCATTTT.

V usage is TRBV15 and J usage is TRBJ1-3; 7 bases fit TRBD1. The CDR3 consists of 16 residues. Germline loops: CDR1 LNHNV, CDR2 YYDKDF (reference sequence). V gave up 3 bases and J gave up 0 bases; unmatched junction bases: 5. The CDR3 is CATSSKQGLSGNTIYF. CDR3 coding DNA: TGTGCCACCAGCAGCAAACAGGGGCTCTCTGGAAACACCATATATTTT.

The CDR3 DNA follows: TGTGCCAGCAGCTTGGGGGGCGGCTTTGAAGCTTTCTTT. Translating gives CASSLGGGFEAFF. The chain couples TRBV5-6 to TRBJ1-1; D may be TRBD1 (5 bases). This CDR3 contains 13 residues. V lost 0 bases and J 7 bases, leaving 10 bases between the germline ends. Germline assignment: CDR1 SGHDT and CDR2 YYEEEE.